The 2 T cell receptor beta chains reported below all come from one sample, sequenced in a study of blood T cell repertoires in COVID-19 (dated by TCRdb to the early 2020s). Receptors were amplified or captured by the immunoSEQ multiplex PCR assay. TCRdb holds this immuneACCESS table with in-frame rearrangements only. Some clones are missing; in checked studies, unresolved V genes explain under half, and the rest has no known cause. The sample yields around 280,000 clones; about nine tenths were counted once. Jointly, the top ten make up roughly 2.4% of the sample. Sample: peripheral blood. Source of these receptors: a woman aged 50 to 60 who had recovered from COVID-19.

The genes are TRBV30 and TRBJ2-1; a possible D gene is TRBD1 (5 bases). The V gene lost 6 bases and the J gene lost 0 bases, with 9 bases spanning the gap. Germline lookup yields CDR1 GTSNPN and CDR2 SVGIG (reference sequence). This CDR3 spans 13 amino acids. DNA for the CDR3: TGTGCCTGCCGACAGCGCTCCTACAATGAGCAGTTCTTC. Translated, it gives CACRQRSYNEQFF.

The rearrangement links TRBV7-6 to TRBJ2-5; D is ambiguous. This CDR3 comprises 13 residues. V was pared by 3 bases and J by 5 bases, with 10 bases between. The germline V gene has CDR1 SGHVS and CDR2 FNYEAQ. The CDR3 region is CASSFRARETQYF. DNA of the CDR3: TGTGCCAGCAGCTTCCGAGCGCGGGAGACCCAGTACTTC.